This TCR beta chain was obtained from a study of CD8 T cells in ankylosing spondylitis (dated 2017 in TCRdb). Context from the whole study: To find TCR variants linked to disease, the study profiled T cell receptor beta repertoires in ankylosing spondylitis patients and healthy donors. The full study cohort was made up of 20 to 25 ankylosing spondylitis patients and over 90 healthy donors. Peripheral blood was sampled, and synovial fluid was additionally collected from ankylosing spondylitis patients. Study-level results and caveats: The disease-linked clones showed a CD8+ phenotype and occurred at relatively low frequencies in peripheral blood. Blood from ankylosing spondylitis patients appeared to be characterized by a TCR beta motif composed of under ten highly homologous amino acid variants. Some motif variants were previously reported in synovial fluid and blood of reactive arthritis patients, suggesting common disease-initiation mechanisms. According to the report, matched synovial fluid samples from ankylosing spondylitis patients were significantly enriched for the disease-linked clones.

The reads were generated on an Illumina HiSeq 2500. TCR beta libraries were prepared by quantitative 5'-RACE with molecular barcodes. As for the authors' bioinformatics: Disease-linked TCR variants were identified with a new computational method built on a probabilistic model of VDJ rearrangement. TCRdb cleaned the public reads at Q25 with fastp, built clones with MiXCR and kept in-frame beta chains. For every CDR3 protein sequence, its rows merge into one entry that carries the most common genes and DNA. These V and J calls derive from TCRdb rather than the authors' analysis. This sample is represented by 700,000 to 850,000 distinct CDR3 sequences; about 11% of them were singletons. The ten largest clones take up more than 0.5% of the sample. A remark on this clonotype: Its antigen is currently not known. No much larger clone is present one base from it, and per-base qualities are unavailable.

Including cysteine and phenylalanine, the CDR3 has 14 amino acids. Only the CDR3 region is kept as DNA, spanning 42 bases read in frame from base 1. The germline V gene encodes CDR1 DFQATT and CDR2 SNEGSKA (reference sequence). V is pared back by 3 bases and J by 3 bases, with 14 bases lying between the germline termini. The sequenced material came from blood, either unsorted or a sorted T cell fraction (not recorded which). The receptor was derived from a male donor with ankylosing spondylitis. The sequence is built from TRBV20-1 and TRBJ1-2; TRBD1 might be the D gene, on 5 matching bases. The DNA sequence is TGCAGTGCTAGCGAAGGGGCGAGAGACTATGGCTACACCTTC. Its amino acids are CSASEGARDYGYTF.